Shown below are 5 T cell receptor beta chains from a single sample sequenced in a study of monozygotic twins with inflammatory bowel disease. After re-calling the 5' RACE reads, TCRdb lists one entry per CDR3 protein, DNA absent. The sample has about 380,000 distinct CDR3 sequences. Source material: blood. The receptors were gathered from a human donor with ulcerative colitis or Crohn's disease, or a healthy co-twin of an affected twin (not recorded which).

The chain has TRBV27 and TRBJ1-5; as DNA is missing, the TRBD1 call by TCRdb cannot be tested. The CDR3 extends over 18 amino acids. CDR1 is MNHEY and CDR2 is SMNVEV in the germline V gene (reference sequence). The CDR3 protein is CASSLSGTGGYSNQPQHF.

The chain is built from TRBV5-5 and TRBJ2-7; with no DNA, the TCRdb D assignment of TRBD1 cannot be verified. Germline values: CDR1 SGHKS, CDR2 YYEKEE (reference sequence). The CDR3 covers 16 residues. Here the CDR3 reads CASSFDPPGQGYEQYF.

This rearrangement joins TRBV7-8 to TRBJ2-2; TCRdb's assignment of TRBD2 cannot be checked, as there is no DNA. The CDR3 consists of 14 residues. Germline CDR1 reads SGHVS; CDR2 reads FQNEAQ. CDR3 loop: CASSRDIAAGELFF. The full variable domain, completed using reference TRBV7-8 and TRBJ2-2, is GAGVSQSPRYKVAKRGQDVALRCDPISGHVSLFWYQQALGQGPEFLTYFQNEAQLDKSGLPSDRFFAERPEGSVSTLKIQRTQQEDSAVYLCASSRDIAAGELFFGEGSRLTVL.

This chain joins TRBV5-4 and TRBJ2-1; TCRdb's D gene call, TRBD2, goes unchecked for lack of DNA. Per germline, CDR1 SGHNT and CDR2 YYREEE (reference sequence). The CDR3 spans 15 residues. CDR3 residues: CASSLSAGGYNEQFF.

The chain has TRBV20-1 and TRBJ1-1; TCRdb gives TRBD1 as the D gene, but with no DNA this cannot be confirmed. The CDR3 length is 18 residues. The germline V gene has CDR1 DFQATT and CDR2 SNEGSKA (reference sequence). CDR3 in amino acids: CSARDRDRGLRRDTEAFF.